The next 18 T cell receptor beta chains were all read from a single sample in a study of cytomegalovirus exposure and HLA in healthy donors. It was with 60 Vbeta and 13 Jbeta primers that the PCR ran. The repertoire was sequenced with immunoSEQ multiplex PCR; TCRdb's copy has only in-frame clones and lacks some. Here the sample spans over 100,000 clones, about three quarters being singletons. Source material: PBMCs. The receptors shown here come from a woman in her twenties or thirties in good health and CMV-seropositive.

The rearrangement joins TRBV30 to TRBJ2-1; perhaps TRBD2 as D (7 bases). The germline gives CDR1 GTSNPN, CDR2 SVGIG (reference sequence). The ends were cut back, 0 bases at V and 2 bases at J, with 8 bases in the middle. The CDR3 contains 14 residues. CDR3 residues: CAWSVGGPYNEQFF. Here the CDR3 DNA reads TGTGCCTGGAGTGTGGGGGGGCCCTACAATGAGCAGTTCTTC.

The chain is built from TRBV10-3 and TRBJ2-5, with D possibly matching TRBD1 (5 bases). Germline V lookup: CDR1 ENHRY, CDR2 SYGVKD. CDR3 length equals 13 residues. With 0 bases removed from V and 7 bases from J, the gap between germline ends came to 9 bases. CDR3 loop: CAISESGAGTQYF. CDR3 coding DNA: TGTGCCATCAGTGAGTCTGGGGCTGGGACCCAGTACTTC.

The CDR3 loop is CASSFWEGIEAFF. As DNA, the CDR3 is TGTGCCAGCAGTTTTTGGGAGGGGATTGAAGCTTTCTTT. The V and J genes are TRBV28 and TRBJ1-1; D is possibly TRBD1 (5 bases). Trimming shortened V by 3 bases and J by 7 bases, and 12 bases separated the two germline ends. This CDR3 has 13 amino acids. The germline gives CDR1 MDHEN, CDR2 SYDVKM. Filled out from reference TRBV28 and TRBJ1-1, the complete variable domain reads DVKVTQSSRYLVKRTGEKVFLECVQDMDHENMFWYRQDPGLGLRLIYFSYDVKMKEKGDIPEGYSVSREKKERFSLILESASTNQTSMYLCASSFWEGIEAFFGQGTRLTVV.

A few counts support this clone. The chain recombines TRBV7-9 with TRBJ1-5; D possibly corresponds to TRBD1 (5 bases). The V gene lost 4 bases and the J gene lost 5 bases, with 9 bases spanning the gap. The CDR3 loop spans 13 amino acids. From germline, CDR1 is SEHNR and CDR2 FQNEAQ (reference sequence). CDR3 coding DNA: TGTGCCAGCAGCTGGGGAGGGGATCAGCCCCAGCATTTT. Translating it yields CASSWGGDQPQHF.

There are a few counts of this clone. J is TRBJ1-1 and V is TRBV10-2; 7 positions agree with TRBD1. This CDR3 has 15 residues. CDR1 and CDR2 from the germline V gene are WSHSY and SAAADI. J gave up 4 bases and V 3 bases, and 8 bases lay outside the gene matches. CDR3 sequence (DNA): TGCGCCAGCAGTGATAGACAGGGTGTATCCACTGAAGCTTTCTTT. It is translated as CASSDRQGVSTEAFF.

The genes are TRBV14 and TRBJ2-4; a possible D gene is TRBD1 (5 bases). The CDR3 covers 14 residues. V was cut by 6 bases and J by 9 bases, with 18 bases left in between. In germline, CDR1 is SGHDN, CDR2 FVKESK. The CDR3 DNA reads TGTGCCAGCAGTCGAATCAGGGTGGGTGGCATTCAGTACTTC. Residues: CASSRIRVGGIQYF.

J is TRBJ2-3 and V is TRBV7-9, with D maybe TRBD1 (5 bases). Germline values: CDR1 SEHNR, CDR2 FQNEAQ (reference sequence). V was clipped by 0 bases and J by 5 bases, with 9 bases between them. The CDR3 has 14 amino acids. The CDR3 protein is CASSLAIGEDTQYF. The DNA of the CDR3 is TGTGCCAGCAGCTTAGCGATAGGGGAAGATACGCAGTATTTT.

The V gene is TRBV28, the J gene TRBJ1-6; D is uncertain. Trimming left V 4 bases short and J 13 bases short, with 20 bases between. In germline, CDR1 is MDHEN, CDR2 SYDVKM. The CDR3 consists of 15 residues. CDR3 residues: CASSSIQTFTEPLHF. The CDR3 bases are TGTGCCAGCAGTTCCATACAGACATTCACTGAGCCCCTCCACTTT.

The V call is TRBV18, the J call TRBJ2-2; perhaps TRBD1 as D (5 bases). The V end lost 6 bases, the J end lost 4 bases, and 18 bases lay between the germline ends. CDR1 is KGHSH, CDR2 LQKENI, per germline. The CDR3 spans 16 residues. CDR3 bases: TGTGCCAGCTCGACCACAGAGACAGTGACCACCGGGGAGCTGTTTTTT. Translation: CASSTTETVTTGELFF.

The chain uses TRBV11-3 and TRBJ2-2; 7 bases are shared with TRBD1. CDR3 length: 13 amino acids. V lost 8 bases, J lost 7 bases, and 7 bases stayed unmatched. Germline V lookup: CDR1 SGHNT, CDR2 YENEEA. CDR3 DNA sequence: TGTGCCAGCGCCCAGGGGGTTAACGGGGAGCTGTTTTTT. Protein product: CASAQGVNGELFF.

The chain combines TRBV5-4 with TRBJ2-1; perhaps TRBD2 as D (5 bases). CDR1 is SGHNT and CDR2 is YYREEE in the germline V gene (reference sequence). The CDR3 extends over 15 amino acids. Trimming stripped 5 bases from V and 0 bases from J, with 12 bases between. The CDR3 sequence is CASSLPGGSYNEQFF. CDR3 DNA sequence: TGTGCCAGCAGTCTCCCTGGAGGCTCCTACAATGAGCAGTTCTTC.

J is TRBJ2-2 and V is TRBV30; perhaps TRBD1 as D (6 bases). This CDR3 region has 15 residues. V gave up 4 bases and J gave up 9 bases, with 21 bases separating them. CDR1 GTSNPN and CDR2 SVGIG come from the germline V gene (reference sequence). The CDR3 sequence is CAWTLGAPGVRELFF. CDR3 nucleotides: TGTGCCTGGACCCTGGGGGCGCCCGGAGTTAGGGAGCTGTTTTTT.

The chain uses TRBV9 and TRBJ1-2; 9 positions match TRBD1. The CDR3 sequence is 16 residues long. V was clipped by 4 bases and J by 6 bases; unmatched bases: 13. CDR1 and CDR2 from the germline V gene are SGDLS and YYNGEE. The CDR3 spells CASSKRTGVKVDGYTF. The CDR3 region has the DNA TGTGCCAGCAGCAAGAGGACAGGGGTGAAGGTTGATGGCTACACCTTC.

The V and J genes are TRBV5-6 and TRBJ1-4, with TRBD1 matching 8 bases. Germline V gives CDR1 SGHDT, CDR2 YYEEEE. V gave up 5 bases and J gave up 1 base; unmatched junction bases: 1. This CDR3 is 14 amino acids long. CDR3 coding DNA: TGTGCCAGCAGAGGGACAGGAACTAATGAAAAACTGTTTTTT. It translates to CASRGTGTNEKLFF. Looking up the rest from reference TRBV5-6 and TRBJ1-4 gives the full variable domain: DAGVTQSPTHLIKTRGQQVTLRCSPKSGHDTVSWYQQALGQGPQFIFQYYEEEERQRGNFPDRFSGHQFPNYSSELNVNALLLGDSALYLCASRGTGTNEKLFFGSGTQLSVL.

The chain carries TRBV19 and TRBJ2-2; D unclear. In germline, CDR1 is LNHDA, CDR2 SQIVND (reference sequence). CDR3 length equals 12 residues. Between the trimmed V and J ends, which lost 5 bases and 6 bases, there was a span of 7 bases. The CDR3 DNA sequence: TGTGCCAGTAGTCAGAAAGCCGGGGAGCTGTTTTTT. Protein sequence: CASSQKAGELFF.

Only one count was recorded for this clone. The CDR3 nucleotides read TGCGCCAGCAGCCAAACCTTAGGCGGGGGCAACACCGGGGAGCTGTTTTTT. Translated, it gives CASSQTLGGGNTGELFF. V and J are TRBV4-3 and TRBJ2-2; TRBD2 might be the D (7 bases). Germline CDR1 and CDR2: LGHNA and YSLEER. The CDR3 sequence is 17 residues long. Trimming left V 2 bases short and J 2 bases short, with 15 bases between.

This chain connects TRBV14 to TRBJ2-7, with 8 bases aligning to TRBD2. This CDR3 comprises 14 residues. Germline-derived CDR1 and CDR2 are SGHDN and FVKESK. Trimming at V came to 4 bases and at J to 6 bases, leaving 8 bases not matched to a gene. CDR3 coding DNA: TGTGCCAGCAGCCTGGGACTAGGAGGCTGCGAGCAGTACTTC. Translated: CASSLGLGGCEQYF.

CDR3 protein: CATEMAGGSYEQFF. DNA of the CDR3: TGTGCCACAGAAATGGCGGGGGGCTCCTATGAGCAGTTCTTC. The chain carries TRBV10-3 and TRBJ2-1; 8 bases map to TRBD2. In germline, CDR1 is ENHRY, CDR2 SYGVKD. V lost 10 bases, J lost 8 bases, and 13 bases stayed unmatched. This CDR3 region has 14 residues.